Reported below is one TCR beta chain. No antigen is known for it. Nonspecific anti-CD3/anti-CD28 bead stimulation represents the broad CD4+ T cell repertoire. Sorting selected CD4+ T cells upregulating both CD40 ligand and CD69. V lost 2 bases to trimming and J lost 2 bases, with 13 bases between them. Germline CDR1 is KGHSH and CDR2 is LQKENI. This CDR3 contains 15 residues. This was the immunoSEQ version 4 assay in survey mode. Sequencing was performed with immunoSEQ multiplex PCR; in TCRdb, only in-frame clones are kept and a portion is missing. Altogether 40,000 to 55,000 clones are present, approximately 90% being singletons, with the ten largest covering around 3.4%. This entry belongs to a study of persistence of HIV-infected CD4 T cells. Study observations and caveats: Degenerate expanded CDR3beta sequences were enriched among CMV- and Gag-responding cells.

The source is an adult woman with HIV who was CMV-seropositive. The starting material was CD4+ T cells sorted from PBMCs after roughly 20-hour stimulation, obtained from a patient who received antiretroviral therapy. This chain links TRBV18 with TRBJ2-7, with D tentatively TRBD1 or TRBD2 (5 bases each). CDR3 amino acids: CASSPSQWGTYEQYF. CDR3 in DNA: TGTGCCAGCTCACCATCGCAGTGGGGGACCTACGAGCAGTACTTC.